Listed here are 28 T cell receptor beta chains from one sample, sequenced in a study of blood T cell repertoires in COVID-19. Using immunoSEQ multiplex PCR, the repertoire was profiled, and TCRdb retains in-frame clones only, with some absent. The repertoire includes approximately 360,000 clones, about 89% of them detected once, and about 1.9% sits in the top ten. The sequencing input was PBMCs or T cells enriched from blood (not recorded which). The receptors were gathered from a middle-aged man in a cohort exposed to, infected with or recovered from COVID-19 (not recorded which).

V is TRBV27 and J is TRBJ2-5; TRBD2 matches 11 bases. The junction had 8 bases not matched to a gene; V was cut back by 0 bases and J by 5 bases. The length of the CDR3 is 17 residues. The germline CDR1 and CDR2 sequences are MNHEY and SMNVEV (reference sequence). Written as DNA, the CDR3 is TGTGCCAGCAGTTTATCGATGGCTAGCGGGAGGCGTGAGACCCAGTACTTC. Protein sequence: CASSLSMASGRRETQYF.

The J gene is TRBJ2-1, the V gene TRBV15, with D possibly matching TRBD2 (6 bases). Between the trimmed V and J ends, which lost 0 bases and 6 bases, there was a span of 15 bases. There are 16 residues in the CDR3. Germline CDR1 reads LNHNV; CDR2 reads YYDKDF (reference sequence). The CDR3 DNA sequence: TGTGCCACCAGCAGAGATACTCCTAGGGGAGGCAATGAGCAGTTCTTC. As protein: CATSRDTPRGGNEQFF.

J is TRBJ1-4 and V is TRBV19; 10 bases agree with TRBD1. Looked up from germline, CDR1 is LNHDA and CDR2 is SQIVND (reference sequence). The CDR3 totals 15 residues. The trim removed 5 bases at V and 6 bases at J, leaving 6 bases unmatched. The CDR3 DNA reads as TGTGCCAGTAGTTCCCCCGGGACAGGGGATGAAAAACTGTTTTTT. It encodes CASSSPGTGDEKLFF. Full variable domain (remainder filled in from reference TRBV19 and TRBJ1-4): DGGITQSPKYLFRKEGQNVTLSCEQNLNHDAMYWYRQDPGQGLRLIYYSQIVNDFQKGDIAEGYSVSREKKESFPLTVTSAQKNPTAFYLCASSSPGTGDEKLFFGSGTQLSVL.

In its sample, this clone was seen a few times. This chain uses TRBV27 with TRBJ2-3; D is uncertain. Germline V CDR1 and CDR2: MNHEY, SMNVEV (reference sequence). The CDR3 sequence is 13 residues long. V lost 6 bases to trimming and J lost 8 bases, with 15 bases between them. The CDR3 bases are TGTGCCAGCAGCGTTTATAAAACGGGTACGCAGTATTTT. It translates to CASSVYKTGTQYF.

This sequence joins TRBV18 and TRBJ2-5; 7 bases are shared with TRBD1. The V segment lost 2 bases and the J segment 2 bases; nucleotides outside the gene matches: 11. The CDR3 runs to 17 residues. Germline CDR1 is KGHSH and CDR2 is LQKENI. The CDR3 DNA reads as TGTGCCAGCTCACCAAGGATAGAGGGGGCAGGGCAAGAGACCCAGTACTTC. It codes for CASSPRIEGAGQETQYF.

The rearrangement joins TRBV7-8 to TRBJ1-2; a weak D match, TRBD1 (5 bases). The CDR3 length is 15 residues. Germline CDR1 reads SGHVS; CDR2 reads FQNEAQ. The V gene lost 2 bases and the J gene lost 2 bases, with 12 bases spanning the gap. The CDR3 nucleotides are TGTGCCAGCAGCTTACCCTTGACAGCAAACTATGGCTACACCTTC. Translated, it gives CASSLPLTANYGYTF.

The CDR3 loop reads CASSFGEEAFF. DNA of the CDR3: TGTGCCAGCAGCTTTGGTGAGGAAGCTTTCTTT. This chain links TRBV7-9 with TRBJ1-1; D gene uncertain. The CDR3 spans 11 residues. In germline, CDR1 is SEHNR, CDR2 FQNEAQ (reference sequence). Between the trimmed V and J ends, which lost 3 bases and 8 bases, there was a span of 7 bases.

In regard to this clone: Different DNA sequences within this sample yield the same CDR3. Written as DNA, the CDR3 is TGTGCCAGCTCACCACCGTCGGTCACCGGGGAGCTGTTTTTT. This sequence encodes CASSPPSVTGELFF. The chain uses TRBV18 and TRBJ2-2; D is ambiguous. This CDR3 contains 14 residues. The germline V gene encodes CDR1 KGHSH and CDR2 LQKENI. With 0 bases removed from V and 4 bases from J, the gap between germline ends came to 6 bases.

This chain connects TRBV18 to TRBJ1-5; a weak D match, TRBD1 (5 bases). Trimming took off 3 bases at V and 7 bases at J, with 19 bases between the two ends. The CDR3 has 16 amino acids. The germline V gene encodes CDR1 KGHSH and CDR2 LQKENI. The CDR3 DNA reads as TGTGCCAGCTCACCCCGGGACTCCGGGATGGGGCAGCCCCAGCATTTT. Protein product: CASSPRDSGMGQPQHF.

V is TRBV18 and J is TRBJ1-1; D perhaps matches TRBD1 (5 bases). The CDR3 runs to 15 residues. CDR1 KGHSH and CDR2 LQKENI come from the germline V gene. V was trimmed by 2 bases and J by 1 base, leaving 11 bases between them. This CDR3 is CASSPKGSQNTEAFF. CDR3 nucleotides: TGTGCCAGCTCACCAAAGGGGTCGCAGAACACTGAAGCTTTCTTT. Variable domain in full (rest from reference TRBV18 and TRBJ1-1): NAGVMQNPRHLVRRRGQEARLRCSPMKGHSHVYWYRQLPEEGLKFMVYLQKENIIDESGMPKERFSAEFPKEGPSILRIQQVVRGDSAAYFCASSPKGSQNTEAFFGQGTRLTVV.

The rearrangement links TRBV27 to TRBJ1-6; 8 nucleotides line up with TRBD1. The J segment lost 0 bases and the V segment lost 5 bases, leaving 9 bases of the junction unmatched. The length of the CDR3 is 18 residues. Germline CDR1 is MNHEY and CDR2 is SMNVEV (reference sequence). CDR3 loop: CASSTGQARSSYNSPLHF. Here the CDR3 DNA reads TGTGCCAGCAGTACGGGACAGGCCAGGAGCTCCTATAATTCACCCCTCCACTTT.

CDR3 protein: CASSYSQGQLAETQYF. CDR3 in DNA: TGTGCCAGCAGTTACTCCCAGGGACAGCTAGCAGAGACCCAGTACTTC. V is TRBV6-5 and J is TRBJ2-5; 7 bases agree with TRBD1. This CDR3 comprises 16 residues. From germline, CDR1 is MNHEY and CDR2 SVGAGI. With 0 bases clipped from V and 4 bases from J, the junction kept 8 bases outside the gene matches.

The chain has TRBV3-1 (or the pseudogene TRBV3-2) and TRBJ2-3, with 12 bases lining up with TRBD2. This CDR3 has 16 amino acids. V shed 4 bases, J shed 2 bases, and the junction held 4 bases outside the gene matches. Germline lookup yields CDR1 LGHDT and CDR2 YNNKEL (reference sequence). DNA for the CDR3: TGTGCCAGCAGCCCGACTAGCGGGAGTGTCACAGATACGCAGTATTTT. Protein: CASSPTSGSVTDTQYF.

The J gene is TRBJ1-2, the V gene TRBV21-1; the D call in the table, TRBD1, was not verified against the DNA. TRBV21-1 is reported as a pseudogene. CDR3 length: 15 residues. This CDR3 is CASSGNRGPFYGYTF. CDR3 DNA: TGTGCCAGCAGCGGAAACAGGGGTCCCTTTTATGGCTACACCTTC.

The chain carries TRBV27 and TRBJ2-5, with 13 bases identical to TRBD2. CDR3 length equals 15 residues. The ends lost 5 bases at V and 5 bases at J; junction bases unmatched: 5. Germline V gives CDR1 MNHEY, CDR2 SMNVEV (reference sequence). The CDR3 reads CASSLTSGRFETQYF. Written as DNA, the CDR3 is TGTGCCAGCAGTCTGACTAGCGGGAGGTTTGAGACCCAGTACTTC.

This chain connects TRBV7-2 to TRBJ2-7; possibly TRBD1 for D (6 bases). CDR3 length: 13 amino acids. Trimming removed 6 bases from V and 6 bases from J, with 15 bases in between. Germline loops: CDR1 SGHTA, CDR2 FQGNSA. The chain's CDR3 is CASRPPGESEQYF. The CDR3, as DNA: TGTGCCAGCAGACCCCCAGGGGAATCCGAGCAGTACTTC.

V gene TRBV5-4 combines with J gene TRBJ2-7, with 7 bases identical to TRBD1. The CDR3 loop spans 13 amino acids. CDR1 is SGHNT and CDR2 is YYREEE in the germline V gene (reference sequence). The junction had 2 bases not matched to a gene; V was cut back by 1 base and J by 4 bases. CDR3 residues: CASSLQGVYEQYF. Written as DNA, the CDR3 is TGTGCCAGCAGCTTGCAGGGGGTATACGAGCAGTACTTC.

This chain uses TRBV4-1 with TRBJ2-2; 9 bases map to TRBD1. The CDR3 is 15 amino acids. Germline V CDR1 and CDR2: MGHRA, YSYEKL. V was pared by 4 bases and J by 6 bases, with 6 bases of the junction left unmatched. The CDR3 bases are TGCGCCAGCAGCCCCGACAGGGGGGATGCCGGGGAGCTGTTTTTT. It is translated as CASSPDRGDAGELFF.

This chain connects TRBV28 to TRBJ1-1; 8 nucleotides line up with TRBD1. CDR1 MDHEN and CDR2 SYDVKM come from the germline V gene. The CDR3 extends over 15 amino acids. After removal of 0 bases from V and 6 bases from J, the junction contained 6 bases not matched to a gene. CDR3 coding DNA: TGTGCCAGCAGTTTATGGTCGGCAGGGGGCCCTGAAGCTTTCTTT. It yields the protein CASSLWSAGGPEAFF. Based on the CDR3 plus reference TRBV28 and TRBJ1-1, the full variable domain is DVKVTQSSRYLVKRTGEKVFLECVQDMDHENMFWYRQDPGLGLRLIYFSYDVKMKEKGDIPEGYSVSREKKERFSLILESASTNQTSMYLCASSLWSAGGPEAFFGQGTRLTVV.

This chain joins TRBV2 and TRBJ1-5, with 7 bases that match TRBD1. V lost 1 base to trimming and J lost 5 bases; unmatched junction nucleotides: 5. The CDR3 is 15 residues long. From germline, CDR1 is SNHLY and CDR2 FYNNEI. The CDR3 sequence is CASSEGRGLYQPQHF. The DNA for the CDR3 is TGTGCCAGCAGTGAAGGAAGGGGGCTTTATCAGCCCCAGCATTTT.

V and J are TRBV18 and TRBJ2-1, with TRBD2 matching over 9 bases. The CDR3 is 17 residues long. The germline CDR1 and CDR2 sequences are KGHSH and LQKENI. Unmatched junction bases numbered 9, after V lost 2 bases and J lost 4 bases. This CDR3 reads CASSPKGGTSPYNEQFF. As DNA, the CDR3 is TGTGCCAGCTCACCAAAGGGAGGGACTAGCCCATACAATGAGCAGTTCTTC.

The table lists this clone with a count of one. The CDR3 coding sequence is TGTGCCAGTAGGGGGACTAGCGGGAGGGCTCTAGATACGCAGTATTTT. It specifies CASRGTSGRALDTQYF. V is TRBV19 and J is TRBJ2-3; TRBD2 agrees at 16 bases. CDR3 length: 16 amino acids. Germline V CDR1 and CDR2: LNHDA, SQIVND (reference sequence). With 6 bases clipped from V and 5 bases from J, the junction kept 5 bases outside the gene matches.

The chain recombines TRBV11-3 with TRBJ1-6; TRBD1 might be the D (6 bases). Germline V lookup: CDR1 SGHNT, CDR2 YENEEA. This CDR3 has 13 amino acids. The V gene lost 6 bases and the J gene lost 8 bases, with 11 bases spanning the gap. This CDR3 is CASSHKGDSPLHF. As DNA, the CDR3 is TGTGCCAGCAGTCACAAGGGGGATTCACCCCTCCACTTT.

The rearrangement links TRBV7-2 to TRBJ2-3, with no clear D. CDR1 and CDR2 from the germline V gene are SGHTA and FQGNSA. The length of the CDR3 is 14 residues. V dropped 6 bases and J dropped 0 bases, with 10 bases sitting between them. Here the CDR3 reads CASRVLTSTDTQYF. CDR3 sequence (DNA): TGTGCCAGCAGGGTACTTACTAGCACAGATACGCAGTATTTT.

The rearrangement joins TRBV3-1 (or the pseudogene TRBV3-2) to TRBJ2-1, with TRBD2 matching 8 bases. V was pared by 2 bases and J by 2 bases, with 8 bases of the junction left unmatched. CDR3 length: 17 residues. The germline V gene has CDR1 LGHDT and CDR2 YNNKEL (reference sequence). CDR3 nucleotide sequence: TGTGCCAGCAGCCAACCAACGGGACTAGGAGCCTACAATGAGCAGTTCTTC. The encoded protein is CASSQPTGLGAYNEQFF.

Turning to this clone: Other DNA sequences of this sample code for an identical CDR3. The chain links TRBV3-1 (or the pseudogene TRBV3-2) to TRBJ2-1; perhaps TRBD1 as D (6 bases). The V end lost 4 bases, the J end lost 6 bases, and 10 bases lay between the germline ends. Germline V gene sequence: CDR1 LGHDT, CDR2 YNNKEL (reference sequence). There are 13 residues in the CDR3. The CDR3 loop reads CASSLRTANEQFF. The CDR3 DNA sequence: TGTGCCAGCAGCCTTAGGACAGCCAATGAGCAGTTCTTC.

The chain joins TRBV24-1 to TRBJ2-3, with no clear D. The CDR3 totals 17 residues. Trimming pared 4 bases from V and 5 bases from J, leaving 21 bases between. CDR1 is KGHDR, CDR2 SFDVKD, per germline. This CDR3 reads CATSDSLSNVDLDTQYF. DNA for the CDR3: TGTGCCACCAGTGACTCACTATCTAACGTAGATTTAGATACGCAGTATTTT.

The chain couples TRBV6-6 to TRBJ2-7, with 11 bases fitting TRBD2. CDR3 length equals 15 residues. Germline loops: CDR1 MNHNY, CDR2 SVGAGI (reference sequence). The V gene end was trimmed by 2 bases and the J gene end by 1 base; junction bases not matched to a gene: 1. In DNA form, the CDR3 reads TGTGCCAGCAGTTACGTAGCGGGAGGGTCCTACGAGCAGTACTTC. This codes for CASSYVAGGSYEQYF.